These T cell receptor beta chains were read from a single sample in a study of blood T cell repertoires in COVID-19. Clones were sequenced by immunoSEQ multiplex PCR, and TCRdb holds only the in-frame ones, with some missing. The profile shows 200,000 or so clones, roughly 84% of them singletons. Sequences were obtained from peripheral blood. The receptors were sampled from a man aged 35-49 years with active or convalescent COVID-19. CDR3s include the opening cysteine and the closing phenylalanine or tryptophan. The order of the fields is J gene, D gene, V gene, CDR3 protein, CDR3 DNA. A D gene is named only where the DNA matches it firmly.

>TRBJ1-4|.|TRBV9
CASSVAGGFNEKLFF
TGTGCCAGCAGCGTAGCTGGGGGGTTTAATGAAAAACTGTTTTTT
>TRBJ1-1|.|TRBV19
CASSKAGSTEAFF
TGTGCCAGTAGTAAGGCAGGGTCCACTGAAGCTTTCTTT
>TRBJ1-5|TRBD1|TRBV6-4
CASSAGQGGNQPQHF
TGTGCCAGCAGCGCTGGACAGGGGGGCAATCAGCCCCAGCATTTT
>TRBJ1-5|.|TRBV28
CASGLHQPQHF
TGTGCCAGCGGCCTTCATCAGCCCCAGCATTTT
>TRBJ2-7|.|TRBV20-1
CSASRVIEQYF
TGCAGTGCTAGCAGGGTAATCGAGCAGTACTTC
>TRBJ2-5|TRBD2|TRBV5-4
CASSLVGGGGETQYF
TGTGCCAGCAGCTTGGTGGGGGGGGGAGGAGAGACCCAGTACTTC
>TRBJ1-5|TRBD1|TRBV19
CASTPGTEGGYSNQPQHF
TGTGCCAGTACCCCTGGGACAGAGGGTGGGTATAGCAATCAGCCCCAGCATTTT
>TRBJ1-5|.|TRBV18
CASSPRKGWGEPQHF
TGTGCCAGCTCACCTCGGAAGGGGTGGGGTGAGCCCCAGCATTTT
>TRBJ1-3|.|TRBV7-2
CASSLVAGAGNTIYF
TGTGCCAGCAGCTTAGTAGCAGGGGCCGGAAACACCATATATTTT
>TRBJ2-7|TRBD1|TRBV10-2
CASRAGGGYEQYF
TGCGCCAGCAGGGCAGGGGGCGGGTACGAGCAGTACTTC
>TRBJ2-2|TRBD1|TRBV6-6
CASRGQGGTGELFF
TGTGCCAGCAGAGGACAGGGAGGAACCGGGGAGCTGTTTTTT
>TRBJ2-4|.|TRBV7-8
CASSLQRGIQYF
TGTGCCAGCAGCCTTCAACGCGGCATTCAGTACTTC
>TRBJ2-5|.|TRBV14
CASSQVRGPRETQYF
TGTGCCAGCAGCCAAGTGCGGGGCCCCAGGGAGACCCAGTACTTC
>TRBJ2-7|TRBD2|TRBV19
CASSIGLAGTYEQYF
TGTGCCAGTAGTATAGGACTAGCGGGGACCTACGAGCAGTACTTC
>TRBJ2-7|TRBD1|TRBV18
CASSPPGQSYEQYF
TGTGCCAGCTCACCCCCGGGACAGAGCTACGAGCAGTACTTC
>TRBJ1-2|.|TRBV19
CASSAGSTGVYGYTF
TGTGCCAGTAGCGCCGGGTCGACAGGAGTCTATGGCTACACCTTC
>TRBJ1-2|.|TRBV28
CASSLVGVAGGYTF
TGTGCCAGCAGTTTAGTGGGAGTAGCAGGTGGCTACACCTTC
>TRBJ1-1|.|TRBV19
CASSMGAGRPEAFF
TGTGCCAGTAGTATGGGGGCAGGTAGGCCTGAAGCTTTCTTT
>TRBJ2-2|.|TRBV7-8
CASSLRGNTGELFF
TGTGCCAGCAGCTTACGCGGGAACACCGGGGAGCTGTTTTTT
>TRBJ2-3|.|TRBV6-2/TRBV6-3
CASSLYRVYTDTQYF
TGTGCCAGCAGTTTATACAGGGTTTACACAGATACGCAGTATTTT
>TRBJ2-7|.|TRBV29-1
CSGASATYEQYF
TGCAGCGGGGCCTCGGCGACCTACGAGCAGTACTTC
>TRBJ2-6|TRBD2|TRBV2
CASSGIAGADGANVLTF
TGTGCCAGCAGTGGGATAGCGGGAGCAGATGGGGCCAACGTCCTGACTTTC
>TRBJ1-6|.|TRBV5-1
CASSLESNSPLHF
TGCGCCAGCAGCTTGGAGAGTAATTCACCCCTCCACTTT
>TRBJ2-2|.|TRBV4-1
CASSQASGTFSSGELFF
TGCGCCAGCAGCCAAGCCTCCGGGACTTTCTCGAGCGGGGAGCTGTTTTTT